Included here is one TCR beta chain sequence, with context. From germline, CDR1 is LNHDA and CDR2 SQIVND (reference sequence). This CDR3 comprises 13 residues. V was trimmed by 5 bases and J by 3 bases, leaving 10 bases between them. The data belong to a study of blood T cell repertoires in COVID-19. Background on the study: T cells, B-cell-depleted T cells, or PBMCs supplied cDNA or gDNA.

Under the authors' procedure: How many nucleated cells were present was estimated from reference gene primer amplification. TCRdb keeps only in-frame clones here, not all; method: immunoSEQ multiplex PCR. The D gene and trimming were derived from the DNA, and the V and J assignments and clone size from that table. The sample yields some 400,000 clones, roughly 77% seen once. This TCR was sampled from a human donor with acute or convalescent COVID-19. The donor label of this sample is uncertain. The rearrangement uses TRBV19 and TRBJ1-2; a possible D gene is TRBD1 (6 bases). The sample consisted of peripheral blood. DNA of the CDR3: TGTGCCAGTAGTTCGGACAGAGACTATGGCTACACCTTC. Protein sequence: CASSSDRDYGYTF.